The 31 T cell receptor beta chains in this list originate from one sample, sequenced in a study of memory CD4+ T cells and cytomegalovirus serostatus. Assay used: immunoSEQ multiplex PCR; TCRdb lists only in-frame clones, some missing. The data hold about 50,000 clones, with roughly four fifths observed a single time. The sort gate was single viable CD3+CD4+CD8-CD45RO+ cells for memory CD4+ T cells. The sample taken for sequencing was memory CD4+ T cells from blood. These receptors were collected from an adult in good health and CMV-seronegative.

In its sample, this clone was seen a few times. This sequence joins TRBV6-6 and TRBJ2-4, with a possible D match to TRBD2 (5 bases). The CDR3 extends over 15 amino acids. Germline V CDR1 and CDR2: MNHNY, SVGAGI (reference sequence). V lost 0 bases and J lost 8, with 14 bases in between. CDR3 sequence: CASSYSGSLKDIQYF. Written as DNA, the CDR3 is TGTGCCAGCAGTTACTCGGGGAGCTTGAAGGACATTCAGTACTTC.

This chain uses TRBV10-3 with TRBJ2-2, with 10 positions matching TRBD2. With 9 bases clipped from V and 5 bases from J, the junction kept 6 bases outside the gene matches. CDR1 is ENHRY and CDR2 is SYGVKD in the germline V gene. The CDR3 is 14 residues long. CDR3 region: CAMMSGGVTGELFF. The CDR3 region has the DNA TGTGCCATGATGAGCGGGGGGGTGACCGGGGAGCTGTTTTTT.

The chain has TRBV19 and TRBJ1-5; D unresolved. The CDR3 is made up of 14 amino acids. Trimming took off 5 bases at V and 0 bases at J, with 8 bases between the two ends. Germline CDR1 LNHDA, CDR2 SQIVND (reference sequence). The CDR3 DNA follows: TGTGCCAGTAGTTCCCAGGTTAGCAATCAGCCCCAGCATTTT. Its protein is CASSSQVSNQPQHF.

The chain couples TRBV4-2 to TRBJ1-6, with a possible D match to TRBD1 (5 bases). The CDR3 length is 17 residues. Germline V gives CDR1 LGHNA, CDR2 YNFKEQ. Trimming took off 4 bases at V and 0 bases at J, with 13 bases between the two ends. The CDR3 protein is CASSRPQGSSYNSPLHF. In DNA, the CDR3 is TGTGCCAGCAGCCGTCCCCAGGGAAGCTCCTATAATTCACCCCTCCACTTT.

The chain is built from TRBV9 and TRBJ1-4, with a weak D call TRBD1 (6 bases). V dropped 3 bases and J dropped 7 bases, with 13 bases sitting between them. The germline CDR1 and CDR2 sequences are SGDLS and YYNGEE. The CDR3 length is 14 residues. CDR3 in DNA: TGTGCCAGCAGCGCCACAGGGTCGAGTGAAAAACTGTTTTTT. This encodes CASSATGSSEKLFF.

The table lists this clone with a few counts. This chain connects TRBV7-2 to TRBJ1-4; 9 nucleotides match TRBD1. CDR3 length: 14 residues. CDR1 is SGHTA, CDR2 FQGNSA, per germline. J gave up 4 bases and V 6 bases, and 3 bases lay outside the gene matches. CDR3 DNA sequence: TGTGCCAGCAGGCAGACAGGGGGTAATGAAAAACTGTTTTTT. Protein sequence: CASRQTGGNEKLFF.

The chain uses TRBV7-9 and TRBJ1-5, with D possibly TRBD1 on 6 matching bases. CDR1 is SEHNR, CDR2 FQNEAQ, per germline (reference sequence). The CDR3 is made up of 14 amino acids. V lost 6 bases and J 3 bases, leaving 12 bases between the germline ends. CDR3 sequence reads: CASSYGQSNQPQHF. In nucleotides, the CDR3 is TGTGCCAGCAGTTACGGACAGTCCAATCAGCCCCAGCATTTT.

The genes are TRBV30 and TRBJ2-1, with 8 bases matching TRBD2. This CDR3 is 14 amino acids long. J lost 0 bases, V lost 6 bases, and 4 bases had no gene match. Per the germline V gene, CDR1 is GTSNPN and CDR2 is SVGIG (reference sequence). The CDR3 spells CACNLAGSYNEQFF. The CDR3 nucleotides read TGTGCCTGTAACCTAGCGGGCTCCTACAATGAGCAGTTCTTC.

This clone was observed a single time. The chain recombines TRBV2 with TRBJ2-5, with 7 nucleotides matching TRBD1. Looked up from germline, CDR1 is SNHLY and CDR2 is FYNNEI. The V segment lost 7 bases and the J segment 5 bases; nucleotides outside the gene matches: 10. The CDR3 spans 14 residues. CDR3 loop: CASKVGQLRETQYF. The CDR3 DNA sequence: TGTGCCAGCAAGGTGGGACAGCTAAGGGAGACCCAGTACTTC.

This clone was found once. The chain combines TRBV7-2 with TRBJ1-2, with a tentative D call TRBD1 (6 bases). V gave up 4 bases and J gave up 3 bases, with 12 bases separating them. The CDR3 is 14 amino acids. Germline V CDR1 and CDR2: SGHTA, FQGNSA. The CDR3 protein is CASSSGTLDYGYTF. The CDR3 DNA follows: TGTGCCAGCAGCTCAGGGACATTGGACTATGGCTACACCTTC.

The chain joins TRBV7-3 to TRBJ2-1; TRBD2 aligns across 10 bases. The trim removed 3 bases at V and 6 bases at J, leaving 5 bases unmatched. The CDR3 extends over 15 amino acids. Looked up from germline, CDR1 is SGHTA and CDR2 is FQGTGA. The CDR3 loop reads CASSLLLAGVNEQFF. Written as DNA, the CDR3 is TGTGCCAGCAGCTTGCTTCTAGCGGGGGTCAATGAGCAGTTCTTC.

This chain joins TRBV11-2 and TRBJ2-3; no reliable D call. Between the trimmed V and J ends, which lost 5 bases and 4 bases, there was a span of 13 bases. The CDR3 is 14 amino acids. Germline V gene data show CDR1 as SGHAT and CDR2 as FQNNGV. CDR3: CASSLPVGPDTQYF. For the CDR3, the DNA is TGTGCCAGCAGCCTCCCGGTGGGTCCAGATACGCAGTATTTT.

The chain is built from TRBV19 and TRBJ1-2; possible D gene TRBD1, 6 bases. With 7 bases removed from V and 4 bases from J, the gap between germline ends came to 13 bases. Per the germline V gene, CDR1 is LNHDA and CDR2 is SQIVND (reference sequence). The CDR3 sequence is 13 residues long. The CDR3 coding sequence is TGTGCCAGTAAAAGCGGACAGATCTATGGCTACACCTTC. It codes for CASKSGQIYGYTF.

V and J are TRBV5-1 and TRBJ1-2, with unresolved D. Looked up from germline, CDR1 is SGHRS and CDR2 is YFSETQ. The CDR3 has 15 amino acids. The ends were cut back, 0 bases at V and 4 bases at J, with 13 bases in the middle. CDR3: CASSLGRPDGYGYTF. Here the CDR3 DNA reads TGCGCCAGCAGCTTGGGACGGCCAGATGGCTATGGCTACACCTTC. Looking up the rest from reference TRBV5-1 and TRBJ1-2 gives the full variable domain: KAGVTQTPRYLIKTRGQQVTLSCSPISGHRSVSWYQQTPGQGLQFLFEYFSETQRNKGNFPGRFSGRQFSNSRSEMNVSTLELGDSALYLCASSLGRPDGYGYTFGSGTRLTVV.

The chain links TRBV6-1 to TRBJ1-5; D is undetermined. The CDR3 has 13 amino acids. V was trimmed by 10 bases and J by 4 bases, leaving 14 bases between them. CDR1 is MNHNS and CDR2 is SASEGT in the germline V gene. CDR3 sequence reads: CATTMDQNQPQHF. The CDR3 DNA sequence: TGTGCCACCACCATGGACCAGAATCAGCCCCAGCATTTT.

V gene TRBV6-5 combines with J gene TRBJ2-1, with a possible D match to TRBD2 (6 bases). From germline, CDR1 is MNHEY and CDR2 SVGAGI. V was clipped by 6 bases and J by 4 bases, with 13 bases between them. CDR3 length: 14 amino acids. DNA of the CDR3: TGTGCCAGCAGCCGGCAGGGACTTTACAATGAGCAGTTCTTC. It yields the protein CASSRQGLYNEQFF.

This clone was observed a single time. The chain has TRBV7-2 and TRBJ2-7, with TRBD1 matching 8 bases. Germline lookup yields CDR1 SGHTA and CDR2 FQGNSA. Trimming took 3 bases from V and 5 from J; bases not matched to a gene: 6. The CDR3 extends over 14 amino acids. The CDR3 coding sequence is TGTGCCAGCAGCTTCAACGCAGGGGGCGACGAGCAGTACTTC. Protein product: CASSFNAGGDEQYF.

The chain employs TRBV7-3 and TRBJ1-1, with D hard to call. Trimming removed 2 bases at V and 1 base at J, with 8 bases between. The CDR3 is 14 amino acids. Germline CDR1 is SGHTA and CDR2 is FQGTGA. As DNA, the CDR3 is TGTGCCAGCAGCTTATTCGTTGGGAACACTGAAGCTTTCTTT. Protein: CASSLFVGNTEAFF.

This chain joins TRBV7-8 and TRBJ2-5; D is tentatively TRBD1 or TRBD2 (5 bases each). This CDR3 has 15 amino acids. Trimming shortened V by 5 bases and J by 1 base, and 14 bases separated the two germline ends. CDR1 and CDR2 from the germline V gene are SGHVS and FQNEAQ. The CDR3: CASSLPPGPQETQYF. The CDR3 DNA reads TGTGCCAGCAGCCTACCTCCGGGACCCCAAGAGACCCAGTACTTC.

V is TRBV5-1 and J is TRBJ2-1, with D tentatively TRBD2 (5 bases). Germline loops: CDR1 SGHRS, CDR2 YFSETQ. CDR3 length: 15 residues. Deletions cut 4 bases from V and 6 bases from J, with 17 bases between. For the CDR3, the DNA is TGCGCCAGCAGCCAAGGATGGGGAGAGCTCAATGAGCAGTTCTTC. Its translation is CASSQGWGELNEQFF. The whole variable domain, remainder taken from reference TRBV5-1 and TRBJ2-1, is KAGVTQTPRYLIKTRGQQVTLSCSPISGHRSVSWYQQTPGQGLQFLFEYFSETQRNKGNFPGRFSGRQFSNSRSEMNVSTLELGDSALYLCASSQGWGELNEQFFGPGTRLTVL.

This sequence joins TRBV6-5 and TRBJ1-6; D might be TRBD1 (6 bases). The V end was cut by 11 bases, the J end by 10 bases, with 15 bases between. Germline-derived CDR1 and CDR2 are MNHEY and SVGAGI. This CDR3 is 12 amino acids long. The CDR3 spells CAAKQGTSPLHF. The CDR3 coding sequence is TGTGCCGCAAAACAGGGTACATCACCCCTCCACTTT.

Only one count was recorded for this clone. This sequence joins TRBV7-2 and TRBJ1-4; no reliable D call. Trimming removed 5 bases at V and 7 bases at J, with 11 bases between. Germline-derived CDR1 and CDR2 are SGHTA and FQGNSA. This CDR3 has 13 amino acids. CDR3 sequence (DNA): TGTGCCAGCAGCCCCTCTCTCAGTGAAAAACTGTTTTTT. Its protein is CASSPSLSEKLFF.

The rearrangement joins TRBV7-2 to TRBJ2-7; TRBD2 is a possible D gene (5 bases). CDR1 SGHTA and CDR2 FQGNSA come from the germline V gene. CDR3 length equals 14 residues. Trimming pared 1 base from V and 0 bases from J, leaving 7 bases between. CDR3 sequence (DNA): TGTGCCAGCAGCTTAGTAGCGACCTCCTACGAGCAGTACTTC. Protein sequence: CASSLVATSYEQYF.

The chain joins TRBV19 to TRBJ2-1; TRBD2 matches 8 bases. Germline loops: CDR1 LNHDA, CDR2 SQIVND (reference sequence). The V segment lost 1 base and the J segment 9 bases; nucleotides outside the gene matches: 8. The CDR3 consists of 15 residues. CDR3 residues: CASSIAGGPFVEQFF. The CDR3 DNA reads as TGTGCCAGTAGTATAGCGGGGGGGCCGTTTGTTGAGCAGTTCTTC.

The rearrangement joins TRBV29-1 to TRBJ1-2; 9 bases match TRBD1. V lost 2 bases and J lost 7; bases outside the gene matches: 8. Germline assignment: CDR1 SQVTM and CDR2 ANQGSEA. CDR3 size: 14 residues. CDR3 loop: CSVESHRGQGGYTF. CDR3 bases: TGCAGCGTTGAAAGCCACAGGGGGCAAGGTGGCTACACCTTC.

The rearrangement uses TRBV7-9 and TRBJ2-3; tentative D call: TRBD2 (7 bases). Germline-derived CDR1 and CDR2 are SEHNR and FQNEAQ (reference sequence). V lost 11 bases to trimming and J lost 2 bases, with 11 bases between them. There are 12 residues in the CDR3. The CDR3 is CAGGGITDTQYF. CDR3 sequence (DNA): TGTGCCGGCGGGGGCATCACAGATACGCAGTATTTT.

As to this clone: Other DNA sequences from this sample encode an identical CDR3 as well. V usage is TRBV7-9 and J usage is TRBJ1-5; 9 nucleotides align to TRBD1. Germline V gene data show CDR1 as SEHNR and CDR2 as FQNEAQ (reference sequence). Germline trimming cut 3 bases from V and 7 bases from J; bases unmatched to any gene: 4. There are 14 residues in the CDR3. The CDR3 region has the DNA TGTGCCAGCAGCTTGGGACAGGGCGGCCAGCCCCAGCATTTT. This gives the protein CASSLGQGGQPQHF.

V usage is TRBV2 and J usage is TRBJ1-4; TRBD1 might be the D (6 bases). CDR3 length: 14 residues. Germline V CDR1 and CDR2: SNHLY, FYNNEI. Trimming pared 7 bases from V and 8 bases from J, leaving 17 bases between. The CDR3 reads CASIAVEGEEKLFF. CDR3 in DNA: TGTGCCAGCATTGCTGTAGAGGGGGAAGAAAAACTGTTTTTT.

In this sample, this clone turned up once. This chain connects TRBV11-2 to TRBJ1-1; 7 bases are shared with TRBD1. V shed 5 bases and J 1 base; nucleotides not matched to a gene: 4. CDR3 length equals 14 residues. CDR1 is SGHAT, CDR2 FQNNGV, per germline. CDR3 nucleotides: TGTGCCAGCAGCCCCGGGACAGCGAACACTGAAGCTTTCTTT. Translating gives CASSPGTANTEAFF.

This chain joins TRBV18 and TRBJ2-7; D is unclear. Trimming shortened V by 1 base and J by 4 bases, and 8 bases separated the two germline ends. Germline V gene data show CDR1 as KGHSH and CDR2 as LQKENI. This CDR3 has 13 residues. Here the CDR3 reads CASSPRVNYEQYF. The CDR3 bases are TGTGCCAGCTCACCACGAGTAAATTACGAGCAGTACTTC.

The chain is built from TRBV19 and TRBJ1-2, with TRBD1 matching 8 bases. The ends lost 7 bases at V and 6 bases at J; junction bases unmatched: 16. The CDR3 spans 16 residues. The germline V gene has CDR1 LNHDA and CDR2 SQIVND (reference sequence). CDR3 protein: CASKQDRGLSLHGYTF. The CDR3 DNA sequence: TGTGCCAGTAAACAAGACAGGGGACTATCTCTCCATGGCTACACCTTC.